These 26 T cell receptor beta chains came from one sample sequenced in a study of shared clonotypes between healthy human individuals. Assay: immunoSEQ multiplex PCR; the TCRdb copy retains only in-frame clones and omits some. The table shows roughly 2,300,000 clones, with 85% to 95% occurring only once. The specimen sequenced was naive CD4+ T cells from PBMCs. Described subset: CD45RA+ positively selected. The receptors were gathered from a man between 18 and 35 years old in good health. Some clones in this sample may be carry-over from other donors' samples.

The chain employs TRBV7-2 and TRBJ1-2; TRBD1 agrees at 7 bases. V lost 6 bases, J lost 5 bases, and 6 bases stayed unmatched. The CDR3 extends over 13 amino acids. Germline V gives CDR1 SGHTA, CDR2 FQGNSA. CDR3 in amino acids: CASRDRASYGYTF. For the CDR3, the DNA is TGTGCCAGCAGAGACAGGGCTTCTTATGGCTACACCTTC.

This clone appeared once. The chain employs TRBV7-3 and TRBJ1-2; no definite D call. The CDR3 runs to 12 residues. Germline V gives CDR1 SGHTA, CDR2 FQGTGA. V lost 1 base, J lost 8 bases, and 8 bases lay in between. CDR3 DNA: TGTGCCAGCAGCTTAAACGGCGGAGGCTACACCTTC. It yields the protein CASSLNGGGYTF.

This chain joins TRBV18 and TRBJ2-5; 8 nucleotides agree with TRBD1. Germline loops: CDR1 KGHSH, CDR2 LQKENI. Germline trimming cut 3 bases from V and 13 bases from J; bases unmatched to any gene: 7. The CDR3 spans 12 residues. The CDR3 is CASSPKVQGGYF. The CDR3 DNA reads TGTGCCAGCTCACCGAAGGTACAGGGGGGGTACTTC.

The table lists this clone with a count of one. The V call is TRBV7-2, the J call TRBJ2-3; possibly TRBD2 for D (6 bases). CDR1 is SGHTA, CDR2 FQGNSA, per germline. This CDR3 is 16 amino acids long. Trimming took 7 bases from V and 4 from J, leaving 21 bases between them. The CDR3 region has the DNA TGTGCCAGCAACCGGGGCGGAGCGGGTGGGGCAGATACGCAGTATTTT. This gives the protein CASNRGGAGGADTQYF.

This clone was seen a handful of times. The chain employs TRBV19 and TRBJ1-2, with no clear D. In germline, CDR1 is LNHDA, CDR2 SQIVND (reference sequence). Trimming cost V 0 bases and J 4 bases, with 12 bases left between them. The CDR3 extends over 15 amino acids. The DNA for the CDR3 is TGTGCCAGTAGTATAGATCGGAGGATGGCCTATGGCTACACCTTC. Protein: CASSIDRRMAYGYTF.

The CDR3 protein is CASSNEDSGQYEKLFF. CDR3 nucleotide sequence: TGTGCCAGCAGCAACGAGGACAGTGGCCAATATGAAAAACTGTTTTTT. The genes are TRBV7-2 and TRBJ1-4, with D perhaps matching TRBD1 (6 bases). CDR1 is SGHTA and CDR2 is FQGNSA in the germline V gene. V was pared by 5 bases and J by 6 bases, with 19 bases between. CDR3 length: 16 residues.

J is TRBJ2-1 and V is TRBV10-2, with 8 bases identical to TRBD1. Unmatched junction bases numbered 2, after V lost 2 bases and J lost 8 bases. Looked up from germline, CDR1 is WSHSY and CDR2 is SAAADI. This CDR3 has 13 amino acids. CDR3 protein: CASSEQTGDEQFF. The CDR3 DNA is TGCGCCAGCAGTGAGCAGACAGGGGATGAGCAGTTCTTC.

The gene calls are TRBV6-5 and TRBJ2-5; 11 bases are a match to TRBD2. TRBJ2-7 explains the end of the DNA better; the J call may be wrong. Looked up from germline, CDR1 is MNHEY and CDR2 is SVGAGI. The length of the CDR3 is 15 residues. The CDR3 sequence: CASRPTSGSYYEQYF. The CDR3 region has the DNA TGTGCCAGCAGACCCACTAGCGGGAGTTACTACGAGCAGTACTTC.

The chain couples TRBV9 to TRBJ2-3; possible D gene TRBD2, 7 bases. V gave up 0 bases and J gave up 6 bases, with 14 bases separating them. The CDR3 extends over 15 amino acids. CDR1 SGDLS and CDR2 YYNGEE come from the germline V gene. The CDR3 DNA is TGTGCCAGCAGCGTAGGGGGGGGCGTAGCTGATACGCAGTATTTT. This sequence encodes CASSVGGGVADTQYF.

The DNA of the CDR3 is TGTGCCACCAGCAGAGAGGGGACCCTAGGCACTGAAGCTTTCTTT. Its translation is CATSREGTLGTEAFF. The rearrangement links TRBV15 to TRBJ1-1; possible D gene TRBD1, 5 bases. The length of the CDR3 is 15 residues. The V end was cut by 0 bases, the J end by 4 bases, with 12 bases between. Germline-derived CDR1 and CDR2 are LNHNV and YYDKDF (reference sequence).

This clone was counted a single time. The genes are TRBV28 and TRBJ2-7, with D maybe TRBD1 (6 bases). The CDR3 totals 12 residues. Germline V gives CDR1 MDHEN, CDR2 SYDVKM. Between the trimmed V and J ends, which lost 5 bases and 7 bases, there was a span of 12 bases. The CDR3 here is CASSGGPLEQYF. For the CDR3, the DNA is TGTGCCAGCAGTGGGGGCCCTCTGGAGCAGTACTTC. Full variable domain (outside the CDR3, taken from reference TRBV28 and TRBJ2-7): DVKVTQSSRYLVKRTGEKVFLECVQDMDHENMFWYRQDPGLGLRLIYFSYDVKMKEKGDIPEGYSVSREKKERFSLILESASTNQTSMYLCASSGGPLEQYFGPGTRLTVT.

J is TRBJ2-2 and V is TRBV6-5, with D tentatively TRBD2 (5 bases). CDR1 is MNHEY and CDR2 is SVGAGI in the germline V gene. The ends were cut back, 5 bases at V and 5 bases at J, with 15 bases in the middle. The CDR3 extends over 15 amino acids. The CDR3 here is CASSPLLAGTGELFF. DNA for the CDR3: TGTGCCAGCAGTCCCCTCTTGGCGGGTACCGGGGAGCTGTTTTTT.

This clone was detected only once. The chain has TRBV5-1 and TRBJ1-2; weak D call: TRBD1 (6 bases). Germline V gene sequence: CDR1 SGHRS, CDR2 YFSETQ. V lost 0 bases, J lost 2 bases, and 11 bases lay in between. The CDR3 is 15 residues long. This CDR3 reads CASSLGGQSNYGYTF. CDR3 sequence (DNA): TGCGCCAGCAGCTTGGGCGGACAGAGCAACTATGGCTACACCTTC.

V gene TRBV7-3 combines with J gene TRBJ2-1, with 7 bases lining up with TRBD2. The CDR3 extends over 12 amino acids. Unmatched junction bases numbered 4, after V lost 5 bases and J lost 9 bases. Looked up from germline, CDR1 is SGHTA and CDR2 is FQGTGA. The CDR3 sequence is CASSRPGGEQFF. DNA for the CDR3: TGTGCCAGCAGCCGCCCGGGGGGTGAGCAGTTCTTC.

This chain uses TRBV7-9 with TRBJ1-5, with D hard to call. V gave up 3 bases and J gave up 1 base, with 4 bases separating them. CDR1 is SEHNR, CDR2 FQNEAQ, per germline (reference sequence). The CDR3 is made up of 13 amino acids. The CDR3 loop is CASSFSSNQPQHF. As DNA, the CDR3 is TGTGCCAGCAGCTTTTCCAGCAATCAGCCCCAGCATTTT. Together with reference TRBV7-9 and TRBJ1-5, the CDR3 gives the full variable domain: DTGVSQNPRHKITKRGQNVTFRCDPISEHNRLYWYRQTLGQGPEFLTYFQNEAQLEKSRLLSDRFSAERPKGSFSTLEIQRTEQGDSAMYLCASSFSSNQPQHFGDGTRLSIL.

The J gene is TRBJ2-1, the V gene TRBV6-4, with 12 bases matching TRBD2. The CDR3 spans 14 residues. From germline, CDR1 is MRHNA and CDR2 SNTAGT. V lost 7 bases and J lost 15; bases outside the gene matches: 13. CDR3 residues: CASIRLAGAPKRFF. The CDR3 bases are TGTGCCAGCATACGACTAGCGGGAGCCCCCAAAAGGTTCTTC.

The chain employs TRBV5-4 and TRBJ2-2; 12 bases align to TRBD2. This CDR3 is built from 17 residues. The ends lost 0 bases at V and 3 bases at J; junction bases unmatched: 3. Germline CDR1 reads SGHNT; CDR2 reads YYREEE (reference sequence). As DNA, the CDR3 is TGTGCCAGCAGCTTGGGGACTAGCGGGATGGACACCGGGGAGCTGTTTTTT. This sequence encodes CASSLGTSGMDTGELFF. Based on the CDR3 plus reference TRBV5-4 and TRBJ2-2, the full variable domain is ETGVTQSPTHLIKTRGQQVTLRCSSQSGHNTVSWYQQALGQGPQFIFQYYREEENGRGNFPPRFSGLQFPNYSSELNVNALELDDSALYLCASSLGTSGMDTGELFFGEGSRLTVL.

The gene calls are TRBV5-1 and TRBJ2-6, with 7 positions matching TRBD1. The V segment lost 4 bases and the J segment 1 base; nucleotides outside the gene matches: 5. Germline V gene lookup returns CDR1 SGHRS and CDR2 YFSETQ. The CDR3 is made up of 16 amino acids. In nucleotides, the CDR3 is TGCGCCAGCAGCAACGCGGACAGGTCTGGGGCCAACGTCCTGACTTTC. This encodes CASSNADRSGANVLTF. Using reference TRBV5-1 and TRBJ2-6 for the parts outside the CDR3, the full variable domain is KAGVTQTPRYLIKTRGQQVTLSCSPISGHRSVSWYQQTPGQGLQFLFEYFSETQRNKGNFPGRFSGRQFSNSRSEMNVSTLELGDSALYLCASSNADRSGANVLTFGAGSRLTVL.

As regards this clone: The identical CDR3 is also encoded by other nucleotide sequences in the sample. V usage is TRBV5-5 and J usage is TRBJ2-7; D is ambiguous. V lost 0 bases to trimming and J lost 4 bases, with 5 bases between them. CDR3 length: 12 amino acids. Germline CDR1 and CDR2: SGHKS and YYEKEE (reference sequence). The CDR3 DNA follows: TGTGCCAGCAGCTTGGGAGTTTACGAGCAGTACTTC. This sequence encodes CASSLGVYEQYF.

V is TRBV30 and J is TRBJ2-7, with TRBD1 identical over 9 bases. CDR1 and CDR2 (germline): GTSNPN, SVGIG (reference sequence). The CDR3 loop spans 15 amino acids. Trimming took 0 bases from V and 9 from J; bases not matched to a gene: 12. CDR3 in DNA: TGTGCCTGGAGTGTCGGGACAGGGTTGCGTCGGGGGCAGTACTTC. Its translation is CAWSVGTGLRRGQYF.

A note on this clone: Additional DNA sequences in this sample encode the identical CDR3. The DNA for the CDR3 is TGTGCCAGCAGCCCCCTGACTAGCGGGAGGGCCTTAGATACGCAGTATTTT. Translated: CASSPLTSGRALDTQYF. The rearrangement links TRBV14 to TRBJ2-3; 14 positions match TRBD2. The CDR3 covers 17 residues. The J segment lost 5 bases and the V segment lost 4 bases, leaving 8 bases of the junction unmatched. CDR1 is SGHDN and CDR2 is FVKESK in the germline V gene. Full variable domain (outside the CDR3, taken from reference TRBV14 and TRBJ2-3): EAGVTQFPSHSVIEKGQTVTLRCDPISGHDNLYWYRRVMGKEIKFLLHFVKESKQDESGMPNNRFLAERTGGTYSTLKVQPAELEDSGVYFCASSPLTSGRALDTQYFGPGTRLTVL.

The chain is built from TRBV4-3 and TRBJ2-7; 8 nucleotides agree with TRBD2. The junction had 10 bases not matched to a gene; V was cut back by 0 bases and J by 3 bases. Germline-derived CDR1 and CDR2 are LGHNA and YSLEER. The length of the CDR3 is 17 residues. The CDR3 loop is CASSQEWGREAVYEQYF. The CDR3 DNA reads as TGCGCCAGCAGCCAAGAATGGGGGCGGGAGGCCGTCTACGAGCAGTACTTC.

This chain connects TRBV7-2 to TRBJ2-3; D remains unclear. The germline gives CDR1 SGHTA, CDR2 FQGNSA. The CDR3 has 13 residues. Trimming shortened V by 4 bases and J by 4 bases, and 9 bases separated the two germline ends. The CDR3: CASSSRMADTQYF. The CDR3 nucleotides read TGTGCCAGCAGCTCCCGAATGGCAGATACGCAGTATTTT. The full variable domain, with the rest looked up from reference TRBV7-2 and TRBJ2-3, is GAGVSQSPSNKVTEKGKDVELRCDPISGHTALYWYRQSLGQGLEFLIYFQGNSAPDKSGLPSDRFSAERTGGSVSTLTIQRTQQEDSAVYLCASSSRMADTQYFGPGTRLTVL.

V and J are TRBV12-5 and TRBJ1-1; 7 nucleotides match TRBD1. CDR3 length: 16 residues. V lost 1 base to trimming and J lost 5 bases; unmatched junction nucleotides: 10. Germline V gene sequence: CDR1 LGHNT, CDR2 FRNRAP. CDR3 DNA: TGTGCTAGTGGTTTGGCCAGGGGGGCAGGGGTAACTGAAGCTTTCTTT. It yields the protein CASGLARGAGVTEAFF.

The CDR3 DNA sequence: TGCAGCGTTGGGGGGAACAATGAAAAACTGTTTTTT. Protein: CSVGGNNEKLFF. The chain is built from TRBV29-1 and TRBJ1-4; D is perhaps TRBD1 (5 bases). The germline CDR1 and CDR2 sequences are SQVTM and ANQGSEA. Trimming cost V 4 bases and J 5 bases, with 8 bases left between them. The CDR3 is made up of 12 amino acids.

About this clone: This same CDR3 is encoded by further DNA sequences in the sample. V is TRBV27 and J is TRBJ1-2; no reliable D call. The germline V gene encodes CDR1 MNHEY and CDR2 SMNVEV (reference sequence). The CDR3 is 13 amino acids. Trimming pared 5 bases from V and 1 base from J, leaving 8 bases between. The CDR3 DNA is TGTGCCAGCAGTCTTGGGAATAACTATGGCTACACCTTC. Protein sequence: CASSLGNNYGYTF.